This T cell receptor beta chain was obtained from a study of blood T cell repertoires in COVID-19. For the study at large: Sites across the United States, Italy and Spain contributed samples from acute and convalescent COVID-19.

This CDR3 has 14 amino acids. V lost 2 bases, J lost 6 bases, and 12 bases lay in between. Germline V CDR1 and CDR2: MNHEY, SVGAGI. In the original processing: Estimates of nucleated cell counts were drawn from the amplification of reference gene primers. Libraries were prepared by immunoSEQ multiplex PCR; TCRdb keeps only in-frame clonotypes and omits some of them. V and J calls plus clone size are reproduced from that table; the DNA served to infer D and trimming. The profile shows 50,000 to 70,000 clones, 90% of them singletons. This TCR was recovered from a woman older than 75 with active COVID-19. V is TRBV6-5 and J is TRBJ2-3; possible D gene TRBD2, 5 bases. The source material was peripheral blood. CDR3 region: CASSYLGEGDTQYF. The CDR3 region has the DNA TGTGCCAGCAGTTACCTCGGGGAAGGGGATACGCAGTATTTT.